A selection of T cell receptor beta chains follows, all from one sample in a study of technical replicates of blood from several donors. The data were produced by immunoSEQ multiplex PCR, yet TCRdb's version contains in-frame clones alone and is incomplete. Of about 59,000 clones listed, 85% to 90% were seen once; the top ten hold 5.2%. Sequenced sample: PBMCs. Every receptor here comes from a human donor in good health. Some clones in this sample may be carry-over from other donors' samples. Each CDR3 is given with its conserved first and last residue. A D gene is named only where the DNA matches it firmly. A clone size is listed for some rows: how often the clone was seen (once, few, many), or a class if it is expanded.

J,D,V,size,length,CDR3,DNA
TRBJ2-7,TRBD2,TRBV7-9,once,17,CASSPRTSGRTLYEQYF,TGTGCCAGCAGCCCCCGGACTAGCGGGAGGACTCTCTACGAGCAGTACTTC
TRBJ1-3,TRBD1,TRBV6-6,.,15,CASSYYRGSGNTIYF,TGTGCCAGCAGCTACTACAGGGGTTCTGGAAACACCATATATTTT
TRBJ2-7,.,TRBV6-6,.,16,CASSPQGRGSSYEQYF,TGTGCCAGCAGTCCCCAGGGGCGGGGGTCCTCCTACGAGCAGTACTTC
TRBJ2-3,TRBD2,TRBV6-1,few,14,CASKREGNTDTQYF,TGTGCCAGCAAGCGGGAGGGCAACACAGATACGCAGTATTTT
TRBJ2-7,TRBD1,TRBV6-4,.,19,CASTPRGQGFRSSDYEQYF,TGTGCCAGCACTCCTAGGGGACAGGGTTTTCGAAGTTCGGATTACGAGCAGTACTTC
TRBJ2-2,TRBD1,TRBV16,.,15,CASSQGTGVTWELFF,TGTGCCAGCAGCCAAGGGACAGGGGTCACCTGGGAGCTGTTTTTT
TRBJ2-7,TRBD1,TRBV11-2,.,14,CASSYTGVAYEQYF,TGTGCCAGCAGCTATACAGGGGTCGCCTACGAGCAGTACTTC
TRBJ1-5,.,TRBV19,once,15,CASRVQGTSNQPQHF,TGTGCCAGTAGGGTACAGGGTACGAGCAATCAGCCCCAGCATTTT
TRBJ1-1,TRBD1,TRBV2,few,14,CASSEDRVNTEAFF,TGTGCCAGCAGCGAGGACAGGGTGAACACTGAAGCTTTCTTT
TRBJ2-1,.,TRBV12-5,.,14,CASGLSGAYNEQFF,TGTGCTAGTGGCCTTAGCGGTGCCTACAATGAGCAGTTCTTC
TRBJ2-7,TRBD2,TRBV5-1,.,16,CASSLVLAGDPYEQYF,TGCGCCAGCAGCTTGGTCCTAGCGGGGGACCCATACGAGCAGTACTTC
TRBJ1-6,TRBD1,TRBV29-1,.,13,CSVRQGVTSPLHF,TGCAGCGTTCGGCAGGGGGTCACTTCACCCCTCCACTTT
TRBJ1-5,TRBD1,TRBV4-1,.,16,CASSQPEKTGAQPQHF,TGCGCCAGCAGCCAACCTGAAAAGACAGGGGCTCAGCCCCAGCATTTT
TRBJ2-4,.,TRBV6-1,.,13,CASSVGRENIQYF,TGTGCCAGCAGTGTGGGCAGGGAAAACATTCAGTACTTC
TRBJ2-3,TRBD2,TRBV4-2,once,16,CASSQEVAGGRDTQYF,TGTGCCAGCAGCCAAGAGGTAGCGGGGGGCCGCGATACGCAGTATTTT
TRBJ1-2,TRBD1,TRBV7-9,medium-sized,16,CASSPLRTGGDYGYTF,TGTGCCAGCAGCCCACTCCGGACAGGGGGTGACTATGGCTACACCTTC
TRBJ2-1,TRBD2,TRBV11-2,.,15,CASSPGGLGQWEQFF,TGTGCCAGCAGCCCGGGGGGGTTGGGGCAATGGGAGCAGTTCTTC
TRBJ2-7,.,TRBV5-1,.,14,CASSFTPGSYEQYF,TGCGCCAGCAGCTTTACTCCGGGCTCCTACGAGCAGTACTTC
TRBJ2-7,.,TRBV6-5,.,13,CASSLGRRHAQYF,TGTGCCAGCAGCCTCGGTCGTCGTCACGCGCAGTACTTC
TRBJ2-1,.,TRBV28,.,13,CASSLWAQNEQFF,TGTGCCAGCAGTTTATGGGCCCAGAACGAGCAGTTCTTC
TRBJ1-6,TRBD1,TRBV2,.,18,CASSAETGGDLNNSPLHF,TGTGCCAGCAGTGCCGAGACAGGGGGCGACCTCAATAATTCACCCCTCCACTTT
TRBJ1-6,TRBD1,TRBV6-1,.,14,CASSGGGSNSPLHF,TGTGCCAGCAGCGGAGGGGGCAGTAATTCACCCCTCCACTTT
TRBJ2-7,TRBD2,TRBV4-3,.,16,CASSQASSGRPYEQYF,TGCGCCAGCAGCCAAGCGTCTAGCGGGAGGCCCTACGAGCAGTACTTC
TRBJ1-4,.,TRBV15,.,15,CATSERLRQDEKLFF,TGTGCCACCAGCGAGAGATTAAGGCAGGATGAAAAACTGTTTTTT
TRBJ2-7,TRBD1,TRBV4-1,.,14,CASSQRTGSYEQYF,TGCGCCAGCAGCCAGAGGACAGGCTCCTACGAGCAGTACTTC
TRBJ1-6,.,TRBV19,.,16,CASSILRVTYNSPLHF,TGTGCCAGTAGTATACTACGGGTGACCTATAATTCACCCCTCCACTTT
TRBJ2-5,.,TRBV6-1,.,13,CASSEGTQETQYF,TGTGCCAGCAGCGAAGGGACACAAGAGACCCAGTACTTC
TRBJ2-7,.,TRBV7-2,.,14,CASSLAVYGDEQYF,TGTGCCAGCAGCTTAGCGGTCTACGGAGACGAGCAGTACTTC
TRBJ1-2,.,TRBV11-2,.,14,CASTHAGGRGGYTF,TGTGCCAGCACCCATGCCGGGGGGCGAGGTGGCTACACCTTC
TRBJ2-3,TRBD2,TRBV4-3,.,16,CASSRTSGFSTDTQYF,TGCGCCAGCAGCCGGACTAGCGGCTTTAGCACAGATACGCAGTATTTT
TRBJ1-3,.,TRBV4-3,once,16,CASSQGQQSSGNTIYF,TGCGCCAGCAGCCAAGGTCAACAGTCATCTGGAAACACCATATATTTT
TRBJ2-1,.,TRBV13,.,16,CASSSPSGTSYNEQFF,TGTGCCAGCAGCTCCCCCTCCGGGACAAGCTACAATGAGCAGTTCTTC